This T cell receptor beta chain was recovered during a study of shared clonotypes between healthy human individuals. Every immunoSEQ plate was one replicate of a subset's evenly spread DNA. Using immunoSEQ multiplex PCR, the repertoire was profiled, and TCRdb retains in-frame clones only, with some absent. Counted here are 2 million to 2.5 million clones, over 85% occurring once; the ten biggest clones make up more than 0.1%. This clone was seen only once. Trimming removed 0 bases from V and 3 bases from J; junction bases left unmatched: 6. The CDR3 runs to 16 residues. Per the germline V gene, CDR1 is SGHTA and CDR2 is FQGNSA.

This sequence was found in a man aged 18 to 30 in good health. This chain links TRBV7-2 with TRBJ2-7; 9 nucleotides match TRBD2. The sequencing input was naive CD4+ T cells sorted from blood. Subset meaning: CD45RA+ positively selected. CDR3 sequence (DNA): TGTGCCAGCAGCTTAGCCTATAGCGGGAGCTTCTACGAGCAGTACTTC. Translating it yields CASSLAYSGSFYEQYF.